The 3 T cell receptor beta chains listed next were all sequenced from one sample in a study of T cell repertoires in ileal Crohn's disease. As for time point: neoterminal ileum biopsy at postoperative endoscopy, about 6 months after surgery. Clones were sequenced by immunoSEQ multiplex PCR, and TCRdb holds only the in-frame ones, with some missing. The table includes more than 4,000 clones, about 82% detected once. Sequenced sample: ileal tissue. These receptors all come from an adult with Crohn's disease.

This chain uses TRBV9 with TRBJ1-1, with a possible D match to TRBD1 (6 bases). Trimming pared 0 bases from V and 8 bases from J, leaving 11 bases between. Germline V gives CDR1 SGDLS, CDR2 YYNGEE. The CDR3 extends over 13 amino acids. The CDR3 DNA reads TGTGCCAGCAGCGTAGGCGGGGGGCAGGAAGCTTTCTTT. Protein product: CASSVGGGQEAFF.

The chain employs TRBV6-5 and TRBJ1-2, with a tentative D call TRBD1 (5 bases). This CDR3 is 15 amino acids long. V was clipped by 0 bases and J by 8 bases, with 16 bases between them. Germline V gives CDR1 MNHEY, CDR2 SVGAGI. CDR3 bases: TGTGCCAGCAGTTACTCGAGTGGGAGGGGTCGAGGCTACACCTTC. It encodes CASSYSSGRGRGYTF.

V and J are TRBV15 and TRBJ2-5, with TRBD2 matching 12 bases. With V trimmed by 1 base and J by 5 bases, 17 bases remained unmatched. The germline V gene has CDR1 LNHNV and CDR2 YYDKDF (reference sequence). This CDR3 has 20 amino acids. CDR3 bases: TGTGCCACCAGCAGAGCCGTGACTAGCGGGAGCCCCAGGGCACTGGAGACCCAGTACTTC. As protein: CATSRAVTSGSPRALETQYF. Supplemented by reference TRBV15 and TRBJ2-5, the full variable domain reads DAMVIQNPRYQVTQFGKPVTLSCSQTLNHNVMYWYQQKSSQAPKLLFHYYDKDFNNEADTPDNFQSRRPNTSFCFLDIRSPGLGDTAMYLCATSRAVTSGSPRALETQYFGPGTRLLVL.